These T cell receptor beta chains were read from a single sample in a study of blood T cell repertoires in COVID-19. The table came from immunoSEQ multiplex PCR; TCRdb's copy has only in-frame clones and leaves some out. The sample consists of about 15,000 clones, around 86% of them appearing once. The sample comprised peripheral blood. These receptors were taken from a man aged 60 to 75 with acute or convalescent COVID-19. Each CDR3 is given with its conserved first and last residue.

V gene	J gene	CDR3 protein
TRBV13	TRBJ2-7	CASSLELAGGVGYYEQYF
TRBV5-1	TRBJ2-1	CASSFSGTDYNEQFF
TRBV6-6	TRBJ2-2	CASSSPTGAPGELFF
TRBV27	TRBJ2-1	CASSFYPGGAHNEQFF
TRBV12-3/TRBV12-4	TRBJ1-1	CASRSGQSEAFF
TRBV9	TRBJ2-5	CASSVGQGMGTQYF
TRBV5-4	TRBJ2-2	CASSGPTSGRGELFF
TRBV11-3	TRBJ2-5	CASSLQGATGETQYF
TRBV4-3	TRBJ1-1	CASSQDTSRAEAFF
TRBV4-3	TRBJ2-1	CASSPQLLAGGYNEQFF
TRBV6-1	TRBJ2-7	CASSENRTGTSLYEQYF
TRBV29-1	TRBJ2-4	CSVAQGQAKNIQYF
TRBV28	TRBJ2-1	CASSLSLAGEQFF
TRBV7-2	TRBJ2-5	CASSLQASLLRETQYF
TRBV4-1	TRBJ1-5	CASSQDGRTGGRQPQHF
TRBV2	TRBJ1-3	CASRVDRNSGNTIYF
TRBV7-2	TRBJ2-1	CATSTGLYNEQFF
TRBV3-1/TRBV3-2	TRBJ2-1	CASSHSGLAGQNEQFF
TRBV7-2	TRBJ2-7	CASSLLGQFFSYEQYF
TRBV7-3	TRBJ2-1	CASSSGTTDNEQFF
TRBV10-3	TRBJ2-3	CAIASGASTDTQYF
TRBV5-6	TRBJ2-3	CASSLHTGPTDTQYF
TRBV18	TRBJ2-3	CASSPPRSGRGTDTQYF
TRBV10-3	TRBJ1-6	CAIRNGGDNSPLHF
TRBV6-2/TRBV6-3	TRBJ1-1	CASSYPRLNTEAFF
TRBV11-1	TRBJ2-3	CASSRTSVTDTQYF
TRBV11-3	TRBJ2-1	CASSLESSGDLSYNEQFF
TRBV24-1	TRBJ2-6	CATSDLNRGRSGANVLTF
TRBV7-9	TRBJ1-1	CASSSPGGVIANTEAFF
TRBV28	TRBJ1-2	CASIQGRSANGYTF
TRBV28	TRBJ2-5	CASSPSGIQETQYF
TRBV10-3	TRBJ2-7	CAISDPSRQVLNEQYF
TRBV7-2	TRBJ1-2	CASSSDTGILYGYTF
TRBV29-1	TRBJ2-7	CSVGWAGGDEQYF
TRBV4-2	TRBJ2-4	CASSQDGAGGSNIQYF
TRBV27	TRBJ1-4	CASSPSGFEKLFF
TRBV18	TRBJ1-4	CASSPMDRRTTNEKLFF
TRBV24-1	TRBJ2-3	CATSDRTGPDTQYF
TRBV6-2/TRBV6-3	TRBJ2-1	CASSPGTSAYNEQFF
TRBV5-6	TRBJ2-1	CASSIAVNHYMVEFF
TRBV28	TRBJ2-3	CASSPRRGLAGVGDTQYF
TRBV29-1	TRBJ2-2	CSVRPTSGDTGELFF
TRBV4-2	TRBJ2-1	CASSQGAGHYNEQFF
TRBV10-2	TRBJ2-7	CASSESWTRSREQYF
TRBV9	TRBJ2-7	CASSPDSGRSYEQYF
TRBV24-1	TRBJ2-2	CATSDPNTGPGELFF
TRBV18	TRBJ2-1	CASSPRLAGVYEQFF
TRBV25-1	TRBJ2-1	CASSPPAGGVNEQFF
TRBV27	TRBJ2-7	CASSLSAGGLYEQYF
TRBV11-2	TRBJ2-1	CASIPHEGGEQFF
TRBV5-1	TRBJ2-7	CASRPGTGSYEQYF
TRBV29-1	TRBJ1-1	CSAASTNTEAFF
TRBV7-9	TRBJ2-7	CASSEGQALSYEQYF
TRBV9	TRBJ2-3	CASSSRGSTDTQYF
TRBV28	TRBJ1-2	CATVGRYYGYTF